This entry describes one T cell receptor (beta chain). Only in-frame clones appear in the TCRdb table, and some are missing; sequencing was by immunoSEQ multiplex PCR. Among 45,000 to 50,000 clones listed, 94% were seen once. This sample stems from a study of T cell changes during pregnancy in multiple sclerosis. This CDR3 is 18 amino acids long. Germline CDR1 MNHNS, CDR2 SASEGT. The ends lost 2 bases at V and 2 bases at J; junction bases unmatched: 15. This receptor was identified in a female donor with multiple sclerosis, enrolled in a pregnancy study. The rearrangement uses TRBV6-1 and TRBJ2-7, with 7 bases identical to TRBD1. Source: CD8+ T cells from peripheral blood mononuclear cells, taken before pregnancy. In nucleotides, the CDR3 is TGTGCCAGCAGTGAAAGACCCAGTCCTGGGACAGAAACCTACGAGCAGTACTTC. Translating gives CASSERPSPGTETYEQYF.